Listed below are T cell receptor beta chains from one sample, sequenced in a study of T cell responses to AZD1222 COVID-19 vaccine. Method: immunoSEQ multiplex PCR; TCRdb's copy keeps in-frame clones and lacks some. Among 130,000 to 150,000 clones listed, 90% to 95% were seen once. This material consisted of peripheral blood, taken after recovery from COVID-19. The receptors come from an adult who had recovered from COVID-19. The CDR3 runs from the conserved cysteine through the conserved F or W. D genes are given only for firm matches. A clone size is listed for some rows: how often the clone was seen (once, few, many), or a class if it is expanded.

v_call: TRBV6-5; d_call: -; j_call: TRBJ1-1; clone_size: once; cdr3_nt: TGTGCCAGCAGTTACGATCGTGCCCCTGAAGCTTTCTTT; cdr3_aa: CASSYDRAPEAFF
v_call: TRBV9; d_call: -; j_call: TRBJ1-5; clone_size: -; cdr3_nt: TGTGCCAGCAGTGACAGCCTCAATCAGCCCCAGCATTTT; cdr3_aa: CASSDSLNQPQHF
v_call: TRBV9; d_call: TRBD2; j_call: TRBJ2-5; clone_size: -; cdr3_nt: TGTGCCAGCAGCGTAGAAGGAGGGGGGACTAGCGGGAGTCAAGAGACCCAGTACTTC; cdr3_aa: CASSVEGGGTSGSQETQYF
v_call: TRBV6-5; d_call: -; j_call: TRBJ1-1; clone_size: -; cdr3_nt: TGTGCCAGCAGTTACTGGCAGGGGAACACTGAAGCTTTCTTT; cdr3_aa: CASSYWQGNTEAFF
v_call: TRBV11-2; d_call: -; j_call: TRBJ2-5; clone_size: -; cdr3_nt: TGTGCCAGCAGCCAGAACTACGAGGGGGTACAAGAGACCCAGTACTTC; cdr3_aa: CASSQNYEGVQETQYF
v_call: TRBV5-1; d_call: TRBD1; j_call: TRBJ1-3; clone_size: -; cdr3_nt: TGCGCCAGCAGCTGGGGGACAGGGCGCACCATATATTTT; cdr3_aa: CASSWGTGRTIYF
v_call: TRBV6-5; d_call: -; j_call: TRBJ1-1; clone_size: -; cdr3_nt: TGTGCCAGCAGTAGAAGGGGAGATCGCACTGAAGCTTTCTTT; cdr3_aa: CASSRRGDRTEAFF
v_call: TRBV9; d_call: -; j_call: TRBJ2-6; clone_size: -; cdr3_nt: TGTGCCAGCAGCGTAGGTGGGATACACAAAATCTCTGGGGCCAACGTCCTGACTTTC; cdr3_aa: CASSVGGIHKISGANVLTF
v_call: TRBV28; d_call: TRBD1; j_call: TRBJ1-1; clone_size: -; cdr3_nt: TGTGCCAGCAGTCCGCCGGGACAGATGAACACTGAAGCTTTCTTT; cdr3_aa: CASSPPGQMNTEAFF
v_call: TRBV27; d_call: -; j_call: TRBJ1-2; clone_size: -; cdr3_nt: TGTGCCAGCAATCTATACGGGCCGGGATCCAAAGACGGCTACACCTTC; cdr3_aa: CASNLYGPGSKDGYTF
v_call: TRBV19; d_call: -; j_call: TRBJ2-7; clone_size: -; cdr3_nt: TGTGCCAGTAGTGCCGGGGACGAGCAGTACTTC; cdr3_aa: CASSAGDEQYF
v_call: TRBV13; d_call: TRBD2; j_call: TRBJ2-1; clone_size: -; cdr3_nt: TGTGCCAGCAGCTTAGAAAGGACTAGCGGGCTCAATGAGCAGTTCTTC; cdr3_aa: CASSLERTSGLNEQFF
v_call: TRBV6-5; d_call: -; j_call: TRBJ2-2; clone_size: -; cdr3_nt: TGTGCCAGCAGTTTCCGCCCCGGGGAGCTGTTTTTT; cdr3_aa: CASSFRPGELFF
v_call: TRBV29-1; d_call: -; j_call: TRBJ1-5; clone_size: -; cdr3_nt: TGCAGCGGCGCACAGTCTATCAATCAGCCCCAGCATTTT; cdr3_aa: CSGAQSINQPQHF
v_call: TRBV18; d_call: -; j_call: TRBJ1-5; clone_size: -; cdr3_nt: TGTGCCAGCTCACCAACGAGGGGAAGCGAGCCCCAGCATTTT; cdr3_aa: CASSPTRGSEPQHF
v_call: TRBV27; d_call: -; j_call: TRBJ2-1; clone_size: -; cdr3_nt: TGTGCCAGCAGTTGGGTCCCACACAATGAGCAGTTCTTC; cdr3_aa: CASSWVPHNEQFF
v_call: TRBV6-1; d_call: -; j_call: TRBJ1-5; clone_size: once; cdr3_nt: TGTGCCAGCAGTGAAGTGGGGGTTCAGCCCCAGCATTTT; cdr3_aa: CASSEVGVQPQHF
v_call: TRBV5-5; d_call: -; j_call: TRBJ2-7; clone_size: -; cdr3_nt: TGTGCCAGCAGCTTGGCCCGCTACGAGCAGTACTTC; cdr3_aa: CASSLARYEQYF
v_call: TRBV3-1/TRBV3-2; d_call: -; j_call: TRBJ2-7; clone_size: -; cdr3_nt: TGTGCCAGCAGCCAAGAAGTTTTAGCCTCCTACGAGCAGTACTTC; cdr3_aa: CASSQEVLASYEQYF
v_call: TRBV7-8; d_call: TRBD1; j_call: TRBJ1-3; clone_size: -; cdr3_nt: TGTGCCAGCAGCTTAGGGGCGTCCAGGGGGCTAGAAAACACCATATATTTT; cdr3_aa: CASSLGASRGLENTIYF
v_call: TRBV10-1; d_call: TRBD1; j_call: TRBJ2-7; clone_size: -; cdr3_nt: TGCGCCAGCAGCCCAGAAATTACTCCGGGACAGGGGGCCTACGAGCAGTACTTC; cdr3_aa: CASSPEITPGQGAYEQYF
v_call: TRBV7-9; d_call: -; j_call: TRBJ2-3; clone_size: -; cdr3_nt: TGTGCCAGCAGCTTACCGATCGCTACAGATACGCAGTATTTT; cdr3_aa: CASSLPIATDTQYF
v_call: TRBV28; d_call: -; j_call: TRBJ2-1; clone_size: -; cdr3_nt: TGTGCCAGCAGTTTAAAGGCAGGGGTGGGAATGAATGAGCAGTTCTTC; cdr3_aa: CASSLKAGVGMNEQFF
v_call: TRBV7-6; d_call: -; j_call: TRBJ2-1; clone_size: -; cdr3_nt: TGTGCCAGCAGCTTACAGGACTTTCGATCCTACAATGAGCAGTTCTTC; cdr3_aa: CASSLQDFRSYNEQFF
v_call: TRBV6-1; d_call: -; j_call: TRBJ1-6; clone_size: -; cdr3_nt: TGTGCCAGCAGTGAGGGGACTCCCACCCTCCACTTT; cdr3_aa: CASSEGTPTLHF
v_call: TRBV6-5; d_call: -; j_call: TRBJ1-1; clone_size: once; cdr3_nt: TGTGCCAGCTCCGTCCAAGAAGAAGCTTTCTTT; cdr3_aa: CASSVQEEAFF